This T cell receptor (beta chain) was captured by sequencing in a study of response to subunit inactivated influenza vaccine. Study observations and caveats: Authors suggested few new T cells are recruited by each seasonal influenza vaccination.

The germline V gene encodes CDR1 SNHLY and CDR2 FYNNEI. Trimming at V came to 9 bases and at J to 4 bases, leaving 10 bases not matched to a gene. The CDR3 covers 15 residues. About this clonotype: What it recognizes is unknown.

Using its own MiXCR run on the RT-PCR reads, TCRdb lists one record per CDR3 protein. The sample includes about 500,000 distinct CDR3 sequences, approximately 15% of them seen just once. Specimen: CD4+ T cells sorted from PBMCs, collected around 25 months after vaccination. This receptor was taken from a man between 50 and 75 years old who received an inactivated influenza vaccine. The V and J genes are TRBV2 and TRBJ2-1; 9 nucleotides line up with TRBD1. The CDR3 reads CARTQGTGKYNEQFF. The CDR3 nucleotides read TGTGCCAGGACCCAAGGGACAGGGAAGTACAATGAGCAGTTCTTC.